The T cell receptor beta chain described here comes from a study of PD-1 blockade in classical Hodgkin lymphoma. Study information: Patients were treated with nivolumab at 3 mg/kg, and this was given intravenously every 2 weeks. Study-wide points: Reported baseline diversity: healthy donors highest, relapsed/refractory patients lowest. Newly diagnosed and completely responding patients shared comparable baseline diversity.

On this clone itself: Its antigen is unidentified.

Measured with immunoSEQ multiplex PCR; TCRdb has only the in-frame clones, and not every one. The sample shows about 89,000 clones, 90% of them seen only once. Noted time point: cycle 4 day 1 (C4D1), after more than 5 weeks of nivolumab. Relapses following autologous stem cell transplantation were seen in all patients, with brentuximab vedotin exposure varying. Patients reached a best response of complete response, partial response or progressive disease. V lost 1 base and J lost 3; bases outside the gene matches: 4. Germline V gene lookup returns CDR1 SGHTA and CDR2 FQGNSA. This CDR3 contains 15 residues.

The chain links TRBV7-2 to TRBJ2-7, with 9 positions matching TRBD2. The sample was peripheral blood mononuclear cells (PBMCs), taken before the fourth cycle of nivolumab. The source is a human donor with classical Hodgkin lymphoma. The CDR3 nucleotides are TGTGCCAGCAGCTTAGAGGGTAGCGGGGGCTACGAGCAGTACTTC. It codes for CASSLEGSGGYEQYF.